The 5 T cell receptor beta chains listed next were all sequenced from one sample in a study of cytomegalovirus exposure and HLA in healthy donors. The primer mix had 60 Vbeta and 13 Jbeta primers. Clones were sequenced by immunoSEQ multiplex PCR, and TCRdb holds only the in-frame ones, with some missing. The sample has 95,000 to 100,000 clones, approximately 76% seen once. Sequencing input: PBMCs. Receptors originate from a man in his forties in good health and CMV-seronegative.

The J gene is TRBJ2-3, the V gene TRBV7-3; TRBD2 aligns across 14 bases. The CDR3 loop spans 17 amino acids. The germline V gene has CDR1 SGHTA and CDR2 FQGTGA. J gave up 3 bases and V 5 bases, and 7 bases lay outside the gene matches. As DNA, the CDR3 is TGTGCCAGCAGCGGGACTAGCGGGGGAGCCAGAACAGATACGCAGTATTTT. Its protein is CASSGTSGGARTDTQYF.

The chain is built from TRBV6-1 and TRBJ2-1; a weak D match, TRBD2 (7 bases). The ends were cut back, 4 bases at V and 3 bases at J, with 19 bases in the middle. The CDR3 runs to 17 residues. Germline V lookup: CDR1 MNHNS, CDR2 SASEGT. CDR3 sequence reads: CASSGVGGQTHYNEQFF. CDR3 coding DNA: TGTGCCAGCAGTGGCGTCGGGGGGCAGACCCACTACAATGAGCAGTTCTTC.

The chain links TRBV6-4 to TRBJ1-1, with 10 bases matching TRBD1. The trim removed 0 bases at V and 4 bases at J, leaving 2 bases unmatched. The germline V gene encodes CDR1 MRHNA and CDR2 SNTAGT. This CDR3 has 15 residues. The CDR3 sequence is CASSDSGTGVTEAFF. The CDR3 nucleotides are TGTGCCAGCAGTGACTCCGGGACAGGGGTCACTGAAGCTTTCTTT.

V usage is TRBV28 and J usage is TRBJ2-7, with D hard to call. V lost 5 bases to trimming and J lost 3 bases, with 23 bases between them. This CDR3 spans 17 amino acids. Germline CDR1 is MDHEN and CDR2 is SYDVKM. The CDR3 here is CASSTTPRLESGYEQYF. The CDR3, as DNA: TGTGCCAGCAGTACGACGCCCCGGTTGGAATCGGGCTACGAGCAGTACTTC.

V and J are TRBV7-2 and TRBJ2-7; D is unclear. V shed 4 bases and J shed 1 base, with 11 bases lying between them. The CDR3 sequence is 14 residues long. From germline, CDR1 is SGHTA and CDR2 FQGNSA. CDR3 DNA sequence: TGTGCCAGCAGCTCCGACGGCGGTTCCTACGAGCAGTACTTC. This gives the protein CASSSDGGSYEQYF.